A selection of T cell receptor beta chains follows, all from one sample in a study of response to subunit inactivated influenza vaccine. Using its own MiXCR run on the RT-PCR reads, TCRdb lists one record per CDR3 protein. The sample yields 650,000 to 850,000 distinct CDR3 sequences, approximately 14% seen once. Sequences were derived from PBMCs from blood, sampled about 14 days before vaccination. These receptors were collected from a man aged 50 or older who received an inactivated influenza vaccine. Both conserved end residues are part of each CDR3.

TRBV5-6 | CASTGVQGYGYTF
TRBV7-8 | CASSLGHVRHEQFF
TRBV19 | CASSIFYEQFF
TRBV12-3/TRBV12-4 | CASSLLFAGGNEQFF
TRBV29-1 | CSVEGGVGYEQYF
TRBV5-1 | CASSSISGGGYNEQFF
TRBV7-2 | CASSHSVRRTDTQYF
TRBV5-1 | CASSLESAYEQYF
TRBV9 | CASSVGQGPNEKLFF
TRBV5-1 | CASSDGTVNYGYTF
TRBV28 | CASSLVAGGEEQFF
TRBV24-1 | CATSDLWIPTSGRASTGELFF
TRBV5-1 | CASSLGRGENSPLHF
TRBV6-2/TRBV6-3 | CASSATWAVYNEQFF
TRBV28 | CASSSTIPSTDTQYF
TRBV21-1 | CASSKEYQGIPQPQHF
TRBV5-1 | CASSLAPGDNNSPLHF
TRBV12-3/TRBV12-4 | CASSSTGNGNTIYF
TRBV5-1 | CASDASGSYNEQFF
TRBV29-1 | CSVGTPSTDTQYF
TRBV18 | CASSPQDLSDTQYF
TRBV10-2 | CASSDWQGTTGELFF
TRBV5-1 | CASSPGQVGGTDTQYF
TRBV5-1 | CASSPGGRGGRNEQFF
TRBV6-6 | CASSSSIEQFF
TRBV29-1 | CSVQQGWEDTQYF
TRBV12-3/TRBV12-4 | CASSHRGSDEQYF
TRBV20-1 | CSAREEKGMLGYTF
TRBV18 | CASSPPGSGELFF
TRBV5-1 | CASSLAADYNEQFF
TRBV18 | CASSLPTGLGTEAFF
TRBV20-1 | CSASPGPPYEQYF
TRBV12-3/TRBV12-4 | CASSLGGSGAGNEKLFF
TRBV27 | CASSLTGGYNEQFF
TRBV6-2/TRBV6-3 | CASSSRHRNNEQYF
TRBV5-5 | CASSTGGGGTEAFF
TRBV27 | CASRIQGAGSGANVLTF
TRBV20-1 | CSATLGLLRDTQYF
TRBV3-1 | CASSKKPGGAGRRELFF
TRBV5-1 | CASSPGTGSFTYEQYF
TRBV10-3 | CAISENVGEVHEQYF
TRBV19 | CASSRDRGKNYGYTF
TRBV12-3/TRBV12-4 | CASTHVSVAYEQYF
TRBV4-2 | CASSQDRAYGYTF
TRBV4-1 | CASSHQPTVNYGYTF
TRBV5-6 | CASSLTTGKTQYF
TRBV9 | CASSDRDRGGNEQFF
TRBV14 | CASSRYSRAGYTF